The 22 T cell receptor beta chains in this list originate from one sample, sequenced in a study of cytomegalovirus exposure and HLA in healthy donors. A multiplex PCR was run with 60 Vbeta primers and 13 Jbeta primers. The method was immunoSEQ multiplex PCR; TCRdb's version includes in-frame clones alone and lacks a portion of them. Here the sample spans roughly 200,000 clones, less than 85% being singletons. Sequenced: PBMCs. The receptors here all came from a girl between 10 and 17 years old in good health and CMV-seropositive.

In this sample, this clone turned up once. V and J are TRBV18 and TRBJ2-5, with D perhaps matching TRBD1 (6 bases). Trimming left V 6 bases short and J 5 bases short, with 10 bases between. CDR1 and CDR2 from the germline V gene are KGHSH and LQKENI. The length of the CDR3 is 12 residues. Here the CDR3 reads CASSPGQETQYF. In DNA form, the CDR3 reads TGTGCCAGCTCTCCTGGACAGGAGACCCAGTACTTC.

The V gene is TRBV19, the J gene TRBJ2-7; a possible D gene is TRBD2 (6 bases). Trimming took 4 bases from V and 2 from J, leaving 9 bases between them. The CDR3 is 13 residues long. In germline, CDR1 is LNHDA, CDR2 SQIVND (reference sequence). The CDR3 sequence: CASSTREAYEQYF. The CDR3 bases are TGTGCCAGTAGTACTAGGGAGGCCTACGAGCAGTACTTC.

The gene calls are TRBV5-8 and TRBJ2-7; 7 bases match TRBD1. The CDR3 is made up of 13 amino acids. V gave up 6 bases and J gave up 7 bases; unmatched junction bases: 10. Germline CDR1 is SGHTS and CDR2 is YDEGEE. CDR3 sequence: CASNLREGQEQYF. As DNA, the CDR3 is TGTGCCAGCAACCTCCGAGAGGGACAGGAGCAGTACTTC.

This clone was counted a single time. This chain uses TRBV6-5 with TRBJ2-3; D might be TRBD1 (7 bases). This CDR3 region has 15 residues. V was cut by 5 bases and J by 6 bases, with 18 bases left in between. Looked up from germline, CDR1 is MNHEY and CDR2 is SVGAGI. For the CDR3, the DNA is TGTGCCAGCAGTCCCTCCGAGGGGGCGGGGGATACGCAGTATTTT. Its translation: CASSPSEGAGDTQYF.

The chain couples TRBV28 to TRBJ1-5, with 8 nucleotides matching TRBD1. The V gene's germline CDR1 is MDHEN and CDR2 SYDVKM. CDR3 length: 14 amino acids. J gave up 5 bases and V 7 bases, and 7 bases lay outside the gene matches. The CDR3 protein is CASTLTGGHQPQHF. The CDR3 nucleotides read TGTGCCAGCACCTTAACAGGGGGGCATCAGCCCCAGCATTTT.

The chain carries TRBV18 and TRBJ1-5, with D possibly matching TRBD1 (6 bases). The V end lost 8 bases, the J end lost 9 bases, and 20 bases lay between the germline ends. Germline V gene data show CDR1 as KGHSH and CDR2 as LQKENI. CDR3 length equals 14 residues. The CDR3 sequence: CASTEGDVEGPQHF. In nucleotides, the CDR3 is TGTGCCAGCACAGAGGGGGACGTTGAAGGGCCCCAGCATTTT.

In DNA, the CDR3 is TGTGCCAGCAGTTCGCACCAAGAGCGTTCACCCCTCCACTTT. It encodes CASSSHQERSPLHF. The chain couples TRBV6-6 to TRBJ1-6, with D unresolved. Trimming stripped 4 bases from V and 9 bases from J, with 13 bases between. This CDR3 region has 14 residues. Germline lookup yields CDR1 MNHNY and CDR2 SVGAGI (reference sequence).

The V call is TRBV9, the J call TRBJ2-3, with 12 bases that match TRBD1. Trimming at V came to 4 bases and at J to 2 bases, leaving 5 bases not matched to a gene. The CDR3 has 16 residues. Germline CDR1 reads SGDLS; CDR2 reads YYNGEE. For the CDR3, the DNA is TGTGCCAGCAGCAGCGGGACAGGGGGCTACACAGATACGCAGTATTTT. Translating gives CASSSGTGGYTDTQYF.

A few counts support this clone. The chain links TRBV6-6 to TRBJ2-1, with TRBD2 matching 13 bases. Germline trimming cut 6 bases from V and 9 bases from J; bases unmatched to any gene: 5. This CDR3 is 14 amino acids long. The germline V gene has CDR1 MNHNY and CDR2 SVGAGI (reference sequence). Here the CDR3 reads CASSLLAGGREQFF. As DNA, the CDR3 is TGTGCCAGCAGCCTACTAGCGGGGGGGCGTGAGCAGTTCTTC.

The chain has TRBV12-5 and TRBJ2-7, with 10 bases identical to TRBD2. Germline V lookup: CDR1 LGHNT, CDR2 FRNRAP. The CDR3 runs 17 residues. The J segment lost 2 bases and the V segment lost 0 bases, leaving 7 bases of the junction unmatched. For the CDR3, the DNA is TGTGCTAGTGGTTTGGTATCTACTAGCGGGGCCCCCTACGAGCAGTACTTC. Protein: CASGLVSTSGAPYEQYF.

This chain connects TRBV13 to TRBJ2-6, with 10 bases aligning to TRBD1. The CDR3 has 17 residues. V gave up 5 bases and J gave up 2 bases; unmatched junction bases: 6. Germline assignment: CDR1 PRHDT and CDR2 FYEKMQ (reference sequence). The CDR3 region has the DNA TGTGCCAGCAGCGGGACAGGGGAGCCACCTGGGGCCAACGTCCTGACTTTC. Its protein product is CASSGTGEPPGANVLTF.

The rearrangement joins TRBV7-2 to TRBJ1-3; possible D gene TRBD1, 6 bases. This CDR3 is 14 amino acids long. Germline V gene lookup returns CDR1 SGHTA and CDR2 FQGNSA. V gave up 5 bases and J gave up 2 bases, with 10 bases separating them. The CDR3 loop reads CASSQDSPGNTIYF. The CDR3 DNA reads TGTGCCAGCAGCCAGGACAGCCCTGGAAACACCATATATTTT.

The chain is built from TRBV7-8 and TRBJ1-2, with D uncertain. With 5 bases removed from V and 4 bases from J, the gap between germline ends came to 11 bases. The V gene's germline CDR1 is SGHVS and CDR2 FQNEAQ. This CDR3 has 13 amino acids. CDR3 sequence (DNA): TGTGCCAGCAGCACACACGAAGTCTATGGCTACACCTTC. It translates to CASSTHEVYGYTF.

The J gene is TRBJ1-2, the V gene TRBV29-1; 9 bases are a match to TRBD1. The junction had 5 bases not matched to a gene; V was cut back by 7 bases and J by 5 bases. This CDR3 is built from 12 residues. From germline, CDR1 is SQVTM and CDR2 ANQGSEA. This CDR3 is CSATDRGYGYTF. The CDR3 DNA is TGCAGCGCTACCGACAGGGGGTATGGCTACACCTTC.

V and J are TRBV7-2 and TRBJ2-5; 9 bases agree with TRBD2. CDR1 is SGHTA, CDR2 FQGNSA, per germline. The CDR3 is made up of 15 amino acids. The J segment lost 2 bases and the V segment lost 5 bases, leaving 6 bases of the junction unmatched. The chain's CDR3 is CASSPSSGKQETQYF. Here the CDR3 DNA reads TGTGCCAGCAGCCCCTCTAGCGGGAAACAAGAGACCCAGTACTTC.

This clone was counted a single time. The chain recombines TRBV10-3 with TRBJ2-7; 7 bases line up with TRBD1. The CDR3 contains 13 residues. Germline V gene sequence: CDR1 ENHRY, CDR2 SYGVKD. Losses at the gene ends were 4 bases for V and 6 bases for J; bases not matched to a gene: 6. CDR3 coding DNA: TGTGCCATCAGTGTCGAGACAGGGACCGAGCAGTACTTC. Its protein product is CAISVETGTEQYF.

The CDR3 region has the DNA TGCAGCGTTGCCGCGCGAGAGCAGGGTGAGCAGTTCTTC. As protein: CSVAAREQGEQFF. The chain recombines TRBV29-1 with TRBJ2-1, with D possibly TRBD1 on 5 matching bases. Per germline, CDR1 SQVTM and CDR2 ANQGSEA. V was shortened by 4 bases and J by 9 bases, with 16 bases between the two germline ends. The CDR3 consists of 13 residues.

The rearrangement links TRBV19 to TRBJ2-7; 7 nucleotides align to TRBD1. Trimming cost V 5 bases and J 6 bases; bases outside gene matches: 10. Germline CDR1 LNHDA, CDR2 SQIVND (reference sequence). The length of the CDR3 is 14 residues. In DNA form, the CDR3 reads TGTGCCAGTAGTGCGGTCTTAGGGGGCTCCGAGCAGTACTTC. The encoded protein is CASSAVLGGSEQYF.

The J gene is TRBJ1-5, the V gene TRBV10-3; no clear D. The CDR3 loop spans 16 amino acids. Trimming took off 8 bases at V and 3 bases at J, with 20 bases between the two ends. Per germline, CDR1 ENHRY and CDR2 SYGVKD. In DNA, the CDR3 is TGTGCCATCTCCCGGACTTTCATTAGGGACAATCAGCCCCAGCATTTT. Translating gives CAISRTFIRDNQPQHF.

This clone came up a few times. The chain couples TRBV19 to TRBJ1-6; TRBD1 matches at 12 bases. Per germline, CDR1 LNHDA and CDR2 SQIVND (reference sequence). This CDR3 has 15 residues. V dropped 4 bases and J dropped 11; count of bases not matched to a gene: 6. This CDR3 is CASSTGTGGPTPLHF. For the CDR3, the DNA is TGTGCCAGTAGTACCGGGACAGGGGGCCCAACACCCCTCCACTTT.

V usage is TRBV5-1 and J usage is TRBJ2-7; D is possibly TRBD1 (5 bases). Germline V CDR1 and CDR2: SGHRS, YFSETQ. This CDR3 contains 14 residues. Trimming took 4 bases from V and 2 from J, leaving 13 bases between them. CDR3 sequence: CASSQSDIAYEQYF. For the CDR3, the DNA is TGCGCCAGCAGCCAATCGGACATAGCCTACGAGCAGTACTTC. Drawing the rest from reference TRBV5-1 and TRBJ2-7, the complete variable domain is KAGVTQTPRYLIKTRGQQVTLSCSPISGHRSVSWYQQTPGQGLQFLFEYFSETQRNKGNFPGRFSGRQFSNSRSEMNVSTLELGDSALYLCASSQSDIAYEQYFGPGTRLTVT.

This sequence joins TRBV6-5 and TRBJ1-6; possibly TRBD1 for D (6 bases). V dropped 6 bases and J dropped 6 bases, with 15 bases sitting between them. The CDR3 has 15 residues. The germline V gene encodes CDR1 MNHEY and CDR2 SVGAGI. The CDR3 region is CASSSGVEGNSPLHF. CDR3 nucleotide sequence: TGTGCCAGCAGCTCAGGGGTAGAAGGTAATTCACCCCTCCACTTT.